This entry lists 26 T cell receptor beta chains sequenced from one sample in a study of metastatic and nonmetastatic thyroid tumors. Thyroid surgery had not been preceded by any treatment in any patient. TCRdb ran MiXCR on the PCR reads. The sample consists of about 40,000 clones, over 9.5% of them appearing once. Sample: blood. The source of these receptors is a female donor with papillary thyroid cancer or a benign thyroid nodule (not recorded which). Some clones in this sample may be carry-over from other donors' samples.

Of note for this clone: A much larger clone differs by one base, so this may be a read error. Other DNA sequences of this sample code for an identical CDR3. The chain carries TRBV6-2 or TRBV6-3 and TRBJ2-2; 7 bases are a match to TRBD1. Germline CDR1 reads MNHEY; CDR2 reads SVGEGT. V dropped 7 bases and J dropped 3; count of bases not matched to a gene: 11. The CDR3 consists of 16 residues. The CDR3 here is CASITRQGRDTGELFF. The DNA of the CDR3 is TGTGCCAGCATAACCCGACAGGGTCGGGACACCGGGGAGCTGTTTTTT.

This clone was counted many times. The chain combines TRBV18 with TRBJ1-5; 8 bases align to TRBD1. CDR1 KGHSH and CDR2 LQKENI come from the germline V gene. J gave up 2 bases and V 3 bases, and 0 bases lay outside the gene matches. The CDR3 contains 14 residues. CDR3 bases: TGTGCCAGCTCACCGGACAGGGGCAATCAGCCCCAGCATTTT. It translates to CASSPDRGNQPQHF. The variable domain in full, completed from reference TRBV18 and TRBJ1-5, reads NAGVMQNPRHLVRRRGQEARLRCSPMKGHSHVYWYRQLPEEGLKFMVYLQKENIIDESGMPKERFSAEFPKEGPSILRIQQVVRGDSAAYFCASSPDRGNQPQHFGDGTRLSIL.

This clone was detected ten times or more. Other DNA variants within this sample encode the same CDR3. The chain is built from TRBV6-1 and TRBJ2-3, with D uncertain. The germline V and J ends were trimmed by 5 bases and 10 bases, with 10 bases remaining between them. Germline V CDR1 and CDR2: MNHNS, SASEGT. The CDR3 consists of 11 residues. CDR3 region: CASSSYRAQYF. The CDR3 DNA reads TGTGCCAGCAGTAGCTACCGTGCGCAGTATTTT.

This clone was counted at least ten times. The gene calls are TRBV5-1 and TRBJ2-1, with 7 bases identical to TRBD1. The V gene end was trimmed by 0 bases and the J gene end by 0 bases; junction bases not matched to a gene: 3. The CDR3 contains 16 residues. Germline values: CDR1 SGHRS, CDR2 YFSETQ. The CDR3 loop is CASSLETGSSYNEQFF. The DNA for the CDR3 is TGCGCCAGCAGCTTGGAGACAGGGAGCTCCTACAATGAGCAGTTCTTC.

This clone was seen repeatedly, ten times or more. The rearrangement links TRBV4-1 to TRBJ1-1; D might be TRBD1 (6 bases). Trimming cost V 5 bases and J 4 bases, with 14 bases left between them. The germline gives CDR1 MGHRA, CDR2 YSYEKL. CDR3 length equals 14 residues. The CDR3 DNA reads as TGCGCCAGCAGCTATCCAGGGGTTTCCACTGAAGCTTTCTTT. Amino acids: CASSYPGVSTEAFF.

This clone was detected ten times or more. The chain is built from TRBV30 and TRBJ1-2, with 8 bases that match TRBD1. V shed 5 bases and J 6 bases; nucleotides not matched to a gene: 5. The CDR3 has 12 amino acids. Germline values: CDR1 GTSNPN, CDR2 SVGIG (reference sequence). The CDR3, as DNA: TGTGCCTGGGCAGGGGGCGCGGATGGCTACACCTTC. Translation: CAWAGGADGYTF.

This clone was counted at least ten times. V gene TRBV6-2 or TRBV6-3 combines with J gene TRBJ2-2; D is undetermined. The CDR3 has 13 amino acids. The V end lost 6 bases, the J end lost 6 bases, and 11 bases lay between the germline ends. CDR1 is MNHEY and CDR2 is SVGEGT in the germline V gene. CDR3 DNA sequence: TGTGCCAGCAGCCACCCCCCTGCCGGGGAGCTGTTTTTT. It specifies CASSHPPAGELFF.

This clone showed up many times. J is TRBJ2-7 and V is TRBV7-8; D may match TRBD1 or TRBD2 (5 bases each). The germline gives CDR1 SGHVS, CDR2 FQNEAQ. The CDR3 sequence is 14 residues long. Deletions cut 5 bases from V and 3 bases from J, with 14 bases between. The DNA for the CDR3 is TGTGCCAGCAGCCAAGGGGTAGCGTTCTACGAGCAGTACTTC. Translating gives CASSQGVAFYEQYF. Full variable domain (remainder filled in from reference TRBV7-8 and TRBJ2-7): GAGVSQSPRYKVAKRGQDVALRCDPISGHVSLFWYQQALGQGPEFLTYFQNEAQLDKSGLPSDRFFAERPEGSVSTLKIQRTQQEDSAVYLCASSQGVAFYEQYFGPGTRLTVT.

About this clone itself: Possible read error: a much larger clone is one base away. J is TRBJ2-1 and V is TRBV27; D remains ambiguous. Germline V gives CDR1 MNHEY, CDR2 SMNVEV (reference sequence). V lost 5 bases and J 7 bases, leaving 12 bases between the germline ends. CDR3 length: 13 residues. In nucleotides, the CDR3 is TGTGCCAGCAGTCCCTGTTATTCTAATGAGCAGTTCTTC. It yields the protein CASSPCYSNEQFF.

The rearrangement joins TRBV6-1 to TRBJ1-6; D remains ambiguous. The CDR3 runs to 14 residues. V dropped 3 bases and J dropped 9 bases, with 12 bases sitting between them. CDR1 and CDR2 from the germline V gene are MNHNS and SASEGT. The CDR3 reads CASSEAGLTSPLHF. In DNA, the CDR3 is TGTGCCAGCAGTGAGGCAGGACTGACTTCACCCCTCCACTTT.

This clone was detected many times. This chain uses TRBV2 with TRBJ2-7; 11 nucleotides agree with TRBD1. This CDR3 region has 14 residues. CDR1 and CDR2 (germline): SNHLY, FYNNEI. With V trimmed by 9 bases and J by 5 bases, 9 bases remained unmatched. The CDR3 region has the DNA TGTGCCAGGGGGGGGGACAGGGGGAATGACGAGCAGTACTTC. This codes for CARGGDRGNDEQYF.

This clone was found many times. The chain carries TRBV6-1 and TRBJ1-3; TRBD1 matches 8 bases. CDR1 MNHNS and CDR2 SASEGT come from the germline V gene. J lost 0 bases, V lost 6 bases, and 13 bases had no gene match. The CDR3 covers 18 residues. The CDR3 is CASSENRGTYYSGNTIYF. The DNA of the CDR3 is TGTGCCAGCAGCGAAAACAGGGGGACCTACTACTCTGGAAACACCATATATTTT.

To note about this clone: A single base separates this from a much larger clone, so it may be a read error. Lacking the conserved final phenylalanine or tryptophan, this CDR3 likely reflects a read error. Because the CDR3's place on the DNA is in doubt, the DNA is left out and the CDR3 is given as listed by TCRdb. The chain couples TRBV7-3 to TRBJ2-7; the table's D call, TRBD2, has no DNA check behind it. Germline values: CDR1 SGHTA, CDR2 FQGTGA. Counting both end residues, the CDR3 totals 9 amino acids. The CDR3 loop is CVSSRGLAG.

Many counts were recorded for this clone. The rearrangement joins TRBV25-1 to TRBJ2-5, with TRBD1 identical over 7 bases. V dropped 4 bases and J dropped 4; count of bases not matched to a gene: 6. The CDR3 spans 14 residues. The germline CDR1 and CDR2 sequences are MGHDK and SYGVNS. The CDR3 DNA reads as TGTGCCAGCAGTGCTCGAACAGGGGTAGAGACCCAGTACTTC. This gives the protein CASSARTGVETQYF.

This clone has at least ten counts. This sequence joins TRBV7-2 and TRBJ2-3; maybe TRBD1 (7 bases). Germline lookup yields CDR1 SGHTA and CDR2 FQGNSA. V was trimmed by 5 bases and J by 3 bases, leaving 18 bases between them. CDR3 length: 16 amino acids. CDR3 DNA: TGTGCCAGCAGCCAATTCAGGGGGGTGGGGACAGATACGCAGTATTTT. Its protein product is CASSQFRGVGTDTQYF.

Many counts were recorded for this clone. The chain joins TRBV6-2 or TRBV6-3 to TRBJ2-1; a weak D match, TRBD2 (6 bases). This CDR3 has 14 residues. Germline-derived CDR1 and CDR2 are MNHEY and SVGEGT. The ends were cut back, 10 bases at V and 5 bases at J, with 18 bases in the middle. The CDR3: CATSFWASDNEQFF. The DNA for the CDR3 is TGTGCCACCTCATTCTGGGCTAGCGACAATGAGCAGTTCTTC.

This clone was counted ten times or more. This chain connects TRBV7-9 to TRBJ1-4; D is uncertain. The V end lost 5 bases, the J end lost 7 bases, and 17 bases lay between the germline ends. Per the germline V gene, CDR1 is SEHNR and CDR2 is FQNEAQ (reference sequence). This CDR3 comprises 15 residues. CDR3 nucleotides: TGTGCCAGCAGCCCAGAGTGGAACCGAGGTGAAAAACTGTTTTTT. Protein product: CASSPEWNRGEKLFF.

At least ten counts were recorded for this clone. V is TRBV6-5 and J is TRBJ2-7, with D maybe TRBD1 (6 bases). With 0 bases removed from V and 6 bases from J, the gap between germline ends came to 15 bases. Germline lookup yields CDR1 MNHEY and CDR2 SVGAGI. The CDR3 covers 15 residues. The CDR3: CASSYSPGVNGEQYF. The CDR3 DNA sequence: TGTGCCAGCAGTTACTCGCCAGGGGTCAATGGCGAGCAGTACTTC.

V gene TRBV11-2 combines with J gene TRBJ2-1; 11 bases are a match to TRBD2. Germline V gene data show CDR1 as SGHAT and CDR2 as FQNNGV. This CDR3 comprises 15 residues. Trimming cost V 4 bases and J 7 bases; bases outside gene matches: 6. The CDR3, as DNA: TGTGCCAGCAGCTCGGGACTAGCGGATGGAAATGAGCAGTTCTTC. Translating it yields CASSSGLADGNEQFF.

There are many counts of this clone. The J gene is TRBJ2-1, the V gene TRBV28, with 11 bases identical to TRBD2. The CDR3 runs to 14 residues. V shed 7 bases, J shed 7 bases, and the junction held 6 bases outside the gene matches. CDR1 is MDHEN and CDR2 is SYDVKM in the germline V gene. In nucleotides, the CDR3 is TGTGCCAGCACGACTAGCGGGAAAGGGAATGAGCAGTTCTTC. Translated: CASTTSGKGNEQFF.

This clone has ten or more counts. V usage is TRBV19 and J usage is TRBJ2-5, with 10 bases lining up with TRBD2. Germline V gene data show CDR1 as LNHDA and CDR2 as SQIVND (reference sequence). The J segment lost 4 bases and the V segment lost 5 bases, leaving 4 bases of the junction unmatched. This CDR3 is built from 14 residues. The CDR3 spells CASSLRLAGETQYF. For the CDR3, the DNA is TGTGCCAGTAGTTTACGACTAGCGGGAGAGACCCAGTACTTC.

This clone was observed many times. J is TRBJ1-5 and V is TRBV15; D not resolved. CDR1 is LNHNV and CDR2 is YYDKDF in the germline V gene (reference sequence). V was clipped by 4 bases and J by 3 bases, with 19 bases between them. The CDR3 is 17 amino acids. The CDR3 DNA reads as TGTGCCACCAGCACTAGAGGTAGCAGGACCTTCAATCAGCCCCAGCATTTT. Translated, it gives CATSTRGSRTFNQPQHF.

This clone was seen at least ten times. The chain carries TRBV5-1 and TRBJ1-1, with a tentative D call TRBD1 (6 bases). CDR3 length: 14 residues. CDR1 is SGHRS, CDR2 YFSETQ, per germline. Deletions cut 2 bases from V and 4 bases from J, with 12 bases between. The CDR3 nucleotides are TGCGCCAGCAGCTTAGAGGGGGGAGGCACTGAAGCTTTCTTT. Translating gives CASSLEGGGTEAFF.

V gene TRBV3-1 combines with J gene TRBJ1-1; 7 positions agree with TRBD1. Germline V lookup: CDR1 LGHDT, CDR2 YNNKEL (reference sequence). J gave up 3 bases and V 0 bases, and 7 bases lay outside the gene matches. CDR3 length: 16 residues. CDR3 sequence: CASSQDTGEEDTEAFF. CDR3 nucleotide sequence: TGTGCCAGCAGCCAAGATACAGGGGAGGAGGACACTGAAGCTTTCTTT.

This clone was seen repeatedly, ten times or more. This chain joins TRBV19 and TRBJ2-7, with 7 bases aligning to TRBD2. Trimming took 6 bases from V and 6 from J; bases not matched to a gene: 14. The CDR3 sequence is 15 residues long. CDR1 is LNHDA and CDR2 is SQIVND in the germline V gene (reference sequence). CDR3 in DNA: TGTGCCAGTAGCGGCTGGAGGGAGGGCCCGGGCGAGCAGTACTTC. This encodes CASSGWREGPGEQYF.

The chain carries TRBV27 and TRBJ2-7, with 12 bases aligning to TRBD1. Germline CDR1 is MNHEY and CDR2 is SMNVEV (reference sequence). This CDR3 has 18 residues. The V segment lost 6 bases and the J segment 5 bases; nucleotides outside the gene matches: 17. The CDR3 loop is CASSLRGMTGTGGNEQYF. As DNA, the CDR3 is TGTGCCAGCAGCTTACGGGGAATGACGGGGACAGGGGGCAACGAGCAGTACTTC.